Described below is a single TCR beta chain sequence and its context. No cell sorting was done before RNA was extracted from the tissue. The normal lung tissue was taken more than 3 cm from the tumor edge. This entry is derived from a study of tumor and adjacent non-tumor tissue in lung cancer. As for the study in general: On average, productive TCRbeta reads reached a few million per sample.

Trimming removed 8 bases at V and 5 bases at J, with 21 bases between. This CDR3 spans 15 amino acids. Germline CDR1 MNHEY, CDR2 SVGEGT. The library came from three nested PCR rounds adapted from ARM-PCR protocols. TCRdb fed the multiplex PCR reads into MiXCR, producing one record per CDR3 protein. The table shows about 50,000 distinct CDR3 sequences, with 74% occurring only once. Sequencing was done on a sample of distant non-tumor lung tissue. The source is a woman aged 60-75 years with non-small cell lung cancer. V usage is TRBV6-2 or TRBV6-3 and J usage is TRBJ1-2; D is perhaps TRBD1 (6 bases). The CDR3 DNA reads TGTGCCAGCTCGAATCATTCCGGGACACCTTATGGCTACACCTTC. Its protein is CASSNHSGTPYGYTF.